Presented here are 13 T cell receptor beta chains from one specimen sequenced in a study of blood T cell repertoires in COVID-19. Profiling relied on immunoSEQ multiplex PCR, and the TCRdb table lists in-frame clones only, not all of them. The table includes around 200,000 clones, just under 80% detected once. Sequencing was carried out using peripheral blood. The source is a woman aged 80 or over with active or convalescent COVID-19.

The chain recombines TRBV7-2 with TRBJ1-1, with D unclear. CDR1 and CDR2 (germline): SGHTA, FQGNSA. V lost 1 base and J lost 2, with 11 bases in between. CDR3 length: 15 residues. This chain's CDR3 is CASSLGGVRNTEAFF. As DNA, the CDR3 is TGTGCCAGCAGCTTAGGAGGAGTCCGAAACACTGAAGCTTTCTTT.

The chain carries TRBV10-3 and TRBJ1-2, with D possibly TRBD1 on 5 matching bases. The CDR3 runs to 13 residues. Trimming pared 7 bases from V and 2 bases from J, leaving 11 bases between. The germline gives CDR1 ENHRY, CDR2 SYGVKD. The CDR3 sequence is CAINKGLNYGYTF. CDR3 nucleotide sequence: TGTGCCATCAATAAGGGGCTCAACTATGGCTACACCTTC.

The chain uses TRBV2 and TRBJ2-6; a weak D match, TRBD1 (5 bases). Germline assignment: CDR1 SNHLY and CDR2 FYNNEI. The V end lost 6 bases, the J end lost 1 base, and 7 bases lay between the germline ends. The CDR3 runs to 14 residues. This CDR3 is CASRQGSGANVLTF. Here the CDR3 DNA reads TGTGCCAGCAGGCAGGGTTCTGGGGCCAACGTCCTGACTTTC.

V is TRBV27 and J is TRBJ1-5; 7 nucleotides line up with TRBD1. V lost 3 bases and J lost 0; bases outside the gene matches: 11. The CDR3 covers 18 residues. Germline assignment: CDR1 MNHEY and CDR2 SMNVEV (reference sequence). The CDR3 protein is CASSLLGQSPNSNQPQHF. DNA of the CDR3: TGTGCCAGCAGTTTGTTGGGACAGAGCCCTAATAGCAATCAGCCCCAGCATTTT.

The chain links TRBV6-5 to TRBJ1-5, with no clear D. CDR3 length: 11 residues. Trimming took 2 bases from V and 9 from J, leaving 5 bases between them. Germline V gene lookup returns CDR1 MNHEY and CDR2 SVGAGI. CDR3: CASSYEAPQHF. The CDR3, as DNA: TGTGCCAGCAGTTACGAGGCGCCCCAGCATTTT.

This chain's CDR3 is CSVEQGRRSYGYTF. The CDR3 DNA follows: TGCAGCGTTGAACAAGGCAGGAGGAGCTATGGCTACACCTTC. The V call is TRBV29-1, the J call TRBJ1-2; no definite D call. Trimming removed 2 bases at V and 4 bases at J, with 14 bases between. The germline CDR1 and CDR2 sequences are SQVTM and ANQGSEA. The CDR3 spans 14 residues.

The CDR3 loop is CASSIGTGLDYEQYF. In DNA form, the CDR3 reads TGTGCCAGTAGTATAGGTACGGGACTAGACTACGAGCAGTACTTC. The chain couples TRBV19 to TRBJ2-7; 8 bases agree with TRBD2. CDR3 length: 15 residues. Losses at the gene ends were 1 base for V and 3 bases for J; bases not matched to a gene: 5. The germline V gene encodes CDR1 LNHDA and CDR2 SQIVND (reference sequence). Combining the CDR3 with reference TRBV19 and TRBJ2-7 gives the whole variable domain DGGITQSPKYLFRKEGQNVTLSCEQNLNHDAMYWYRQDPGQGLRLIYYSQIVNDFQKGDIAEGYSVSREKKESFPLTVTSAQKNPTAFYLCASSIGTGLDYEQYFGPGTRLTVT.

This chain joins TRBV5-6 and TRBJ2-7, with D possibly TRBD2 on 5 matching bases. V was cut by 0 bases and J by 2 bases, with 9 bases left in between. The germline CDR1 and CDR2 sequences are SGHDT and YYEEEE. The CDR3 sequence is 14 residues long. The CDR3 is CASSLVTGTYEQYF. The CDR3 region has the DNA TGTGCCAGCAGCTTGGTTACGGGAACCTACGAGCAGTACTTC.

This chain joins TRBV9 and TRBJ1-3, with D possibly TRBD1 on 5 matching bases. Germline-derived CDR1 and CDR2 are SGDLS and YYNGEE. The V end was cut by 2 bases, the J end by 0 bases, with 12 bases between. CDR3 length equals 16 residues. Here the CDR3 reads CASSVDSHPSGNTIYF. CDR3 coding DNA: TGTGCCAGCAGCGTTGACAGCCATCCCTCTGGAAACACCATATATTTT.

The chain recombines TRBV6-5 with TRBJ1-6; possibly TRBD1 for D (6 bases). The CDR3 is 15 residues long. Trimming left V 8 bases short and J 7 bases short, with 18 bases between. Per germline, CDR1 MNHEY and CDR2 SVGAGI. The chain's CDR3 is CASCPGGGANSPLHF. For the CDR3, the DNA is TGTGCCAGCTGCCCCGGTGGGGGGGCGAATTCACCCCTCCACTTT.

The DNA of the CDR3 is TGTGCCAGCAGATTTGACAGGGGTGGCTACACCTTC. Translating gives CASRFDRGGYTF. This chain joins TRBV6-5 and TRBJ1-2; 8 bases are a match to TRBD1. CDR1 is MNHEY, CDR2 SVGAGI, per germline. CDR3 length: 12 residues. Unmatched junction bases numbered 4, after V lost 6 bases and J lost 7 bases.

J is TRBJ2-1 and V is TRBV29-1; TRBD2 is a possible D gene (7 bases). Trimming removed 7 bases at V and 10 bases at J, with 17 bases between. This CDR3 has 12 residues. CDR1 and CDR2 from the germline V gene are SQVTM and ANQGSEA. CDR3 coding DNA: TGCAGCGCTACAAGGGGGGGGAACGAGCAGTTCTTC. It codes for CSATRGGNEQFF.

CDR3 in amino acids: CASSQKGAGEKLFF. In DNA, the CDR3 is TGTGCCAGCAGCCAGAAGGGGGCGGGTGAAAAACTGTTTTTT. The rearrangement links TRBV3-1 (or the pseudogene TRBV3-2) to TRBJ1-4; 7 bases agree with TRBD1. V was pared by 3 bases and J by 7 bases, with 5 bases of the junction left unmatched. The CDR3 loop spans 14 amino acids. Germline V gene data show CDR1 as LGHDT and CDR2 as YNNKEL (reference sequence).